One and the same sample provided the 20 T cell receptor beta chains below, sequenced in a study of blood T cell repertoires in COVID-19 (dated by TCRdb to 2020 to 2022). Library preparation used the immunoSEQ multiplex PCR assay. TCRdb stores this immuneACCESS table with in-frame sequences only. Part of the clones is absent; in the studies checked, under half of the shortfall reflects unresolved V genes, and no reason is known for the rest. The sample has about 240,000 clones on record, 70% to 90% of them singletons. The ten largest clones represent roughly 5.8% of the sample. Sequenced sample: peripheral blood. The source is a man in his 60s with acute or convalescent COVID-19.

J is TRBJ2-7 and V is TRBV28, with 7 nucleotides matching TRBD2. The junction had 6 bases not matched to a gene; V was cut back by 3 bases and J by 7 bases. This CDR3 contains 13 residues. The germline V gene encodes CDR1 MDHEN and CDR2 SYDVKM. The chain's CDR3 is CASSFSGRGEQYF. The CDR3 DNA reads TGTGCCAGCAGTTTTTCAGGGAGGGGAGAGCAGTACTTC.

This chain links TRBV28 with TRBJ1-4; 7 nucleotides line up with TRBD1. The CDR3 loop spans 15 amino acids. The trim removed 6 bases at V and 8 bases at J, leaving 12 bases unmatched. CDR1 MDHEN and CDR2 SYDVKM come from the germline V gene. This CDR3 is CASSPGGGEVEKLFF. CDR3 bases: TGTGCCAGCAGCCCAGGGGGTGGCGAAGTGGAAAAACTGTTTTTT.

This clone was detected once. The V gene is TRBV19, the J gene TRBJ2-1, with TRBD2 matching over 7 bases. The V and J ends lost 5 bases and 4 bases, in that order; junction bases with no gene match: 5. Germline assignment: CDR1 LNHDA and CDR2 SQIVND (reference sequence). The CDR3 sequence is 14 residues long. As DNA, the CDR3 is TGTGCCAGTAGTTGGGCGGGGGATTACAATGAGCAGTTCTTC. As protein: CASSWAGDYNEQFF.

The rearrangement joins TRBV6-6 to TRBJ2-5; TRBD2 is a possible D gene (5 bases). CDR1 is MNHNY and CDR2 is SVGAGI in the germline V gene (reference sequence). The CDR3 spans 13 residues. V gave up 8 bases and J gave up 6 bases, with 16 bases separating them. The CDR3 region has the DNA TGTGCCAGCGAGTCTGGCGGGCGGCAGACCCAGTACTTC. Residues: CASESGGRQTQYF.

This rearrangement joins TRBV11-3 to TRBJ2-3; D unclear. From germline, CDR1 is SGHNT and CDR2 YENEEA. The CDR3 covers 12 residues. The V end lost 5 bases, the J end lost 5 bases, and 8 bases lay between the germline ends. CDR3 residues: CASSPPGDTQYF. CDR3 coding DNA: TGTGCCAGCAGCCCTCCCGGAGATACGCAGTATTTT.

This chain connects TRBV21-1 to TRBJ2-5; the D call of TRBD2 is as the table states it, not checked on the DNA. TRBV21-1 is a listed pseudogene. The CDR3 spans 16 residues. CDR3 coding DNA: TGTGCCAGCAGCAAAGGTGGCCACTTAGCCCAAGAGACCCAGTACTTC. This codes for CASSKGGHLAQETQYF.

The chain is built from TRBV7-7 and TRBJ1-5; 7 positions match TRBD1. The CDR3 is made up of 21 amino acids. Germline V lookup: CDR1 SSHAT, CDR2 FNYEAQ (reference sequence). The CDR3 DNA sequence: TGTGGGGCGGGGCCAACTAGCTTCTTGTGGGGACAGCCTTATAGCAATCAGCCCCAGCATTTT. It encodes CGAGPTSFLWGQPYSNQPQHF.

The rearrangement links TRBV4-2 to TRBJ2-7, with D unclear. There are 14 residues in the CDR3. V was pared by 1 base and J by 3 bases, with 10 bases between. Germline V CDR1 and CDR2: LGHNA, YNFKEQ. CDR3 bases: TGTGCCAGCAGCCAAGGGCTAGTCGGCTACGAGCAGTACTTC. Amino acid sequence: CASSQGLVGYEQYF.

J is TRBJ2-1 and V is TRBV9; D unresolved. The CDR3 is 16 amino acids. V was clipped by 0 bases and J by 0 bases, with 10 bases between them. From germline, CDR1 is SGDLS and CDR2 YYNGEE. The chain's CDR3 is CASSVGWSDSYNEQFF. The DNA of the CDR3 is TGTGCCAGCAGCGTAGGTTGGTCAGACTCCTACAATGAGCAGTTCTTC.

V is TRBV19 and J is TRBJ2-2; 9 bases map to TRBD2. Losses at the gene ends were 3 bases for V and 6 bases for J; bases not matched to a gene: 14. The germline CDR1 and CDR2 sequences are LNHDA and SQIVND (reference sequence). The CDR3 has 18 amino acids. The CDR3 nucleotides read TGTGCCAGTAGTATCCGGATAGCGGGAGCCGGTTCGGCCGGGGAGCTGTTTTTT. Translating it yields CASSIRIAGAGSAGELFF.

This chain connects TRBV28 to TRBJ2-7; 7 positions match TRBD2. CDR1 and CDR2 from the germline V gene are MDHEN and SYDVKM. Losses at the gene ends were 2 bases for V and 3 bases for J; bases not matched to a gene: 4. This CDR3 comprises 14 residues. CDR3: CASSLEGGSYEQYF. The CDR3 DNA is TGTGCCAGCAGTTTAGAGGGCGGGAGCTACGAGCAGTACTTC.

This chain links TRBV6-5 with TRBJ1-1; TRBD1 agrees at 10 bases. The CDR3 runs 15 residues. V was clipped by 4 bases and J by 4 bases; unmatched bases: 6. Germline lookup yields CDR1 MNHEY and CDR2 SVGAGI. CDR3 nucleotides: TGTGCCAGCAGTTCTGGGGACAGGGGAGGCACTGAAGCTTTCTTT. It translates to CASSSGDRGGTEAFF.

The chain employs TRBV28 and TRBJ1-2; TRBD1 matches 7 bases. CDR3 length: 11 residues. The V segment lost 8 bases and the J segment 4 bases; nucleotides outside the gene matches: 1. Germline CDR1 and CDR2: MDHEN and SYDVKM. The CDR3 reads CASGDSYGYTF. In DNA, the CDR3 is TGTGCCAGCGGGGACAGCTATGGCTACACCTTC.

The rearrangement joins TRBV6-2 or TRBV6-3 to TRBJ1-5; 11 positions match TRBD1. The CDR3 is 16 amino acids. CDR1 and CDR2 (germline): MNHEY, SVGEGT. With V trimmed by 6 bases and J by 7 bases, 11 bases remained unmatched. This chain's CDR3 is CASSPWDRGTGQPQHF. In DNA, the CDR3 is TGTGCCAGCAGCCCTTGGGACAGGGGGACGGGACAGCCCCAGCATTTT.

J is TRBJ2-7 and V is TRBV5-1, with D perhaps TRBD1 (6 bases). Germline V gene data show CDR1 as SGHRS and CDR2 as YFSETQ. This CDR3 has 14 amino acids. V lost 5 bases, J lost 5 bases, and 17 bases lay in between. The CDR3 spells CASRQQTGQDEQYF. The CDR3 DNA reads as TGCGCCAGCAGACAACAGACAGGTCAGGACGAGCAGTACTTC.

The V and J genes are TRBV3-1 (or the pseudogene TRBV3-2) and TRBJ1-5; maybe TRBD1 (5 bases). The CDR3 is made up of 16 amino acids. Between the trimmed V and J ends, which lost 4 bases and 5 bases, there was a span of 18 bases. Per the germline V gene, CDR1 is LGHDT and CDR2 is YNNKEL (reference sequence). The CDR3 coding sequence is TGTGCCAGCAGCCCGCAGTTTGGGGGGGGACATCAGCCCCAGCATTTT. It yields the protein CASSPQFGGGHQPQHF.

The V gene is TRBV30, the J gene TRBJ2-6; tentatively, D is TRBD2 (6 bases). V lost 3 bases, J lost 0 bases, and 12 bases lay in between. CDR3 length: 16 amino acids. Looked up from germline, CDR1 is GTSNPN and CDR2 is SVGIG (reference sequence). The CDR3 here is CAWRRGRTSGANVLTF. The CDR3 DNA is TGTGCCTGGAGGCGGGGCAGGACCTCTGGGGCCAACGTCCTGACTTTC.

CDR3 bases: TGTGCCAGCAGTCCCCGGGACAGACCTAACTATGGCTACACCTTC. It encodes CASSPRDRPNYGYTF. The V gene is TRBV27, the J gene TRBJ1-2; 7 positions match TRBD1. CDR3 size: 15 residues. Germline CDR1 and CDR2: MNHEY and SMNVEV (reference sequence). V lost 5 bases, J lost 0 bases, and 6 bases stayed unmatched.

The V call is TRBV30, the J call TRBJ2-1, with 11 bases matching TRBD2. The CDR3 extends over 16 amino acids. With V trimmed by 0 bases and J by 8 bases, 9 bases remained unmatched. The germline V gene has CDR1 GTSNPN and CDR2 SVGIG (reference sequence). CDR3 bases: TGTGCCTGGAGTGTCCTCCTAGCGGGAGGATTGGATGAGCAGTTCTTC. Amino acid sequence: CAWSVLLAGGLDEQFF.

The rearrangement joins TRBV11-3 to TRBJ2-2; D possibly corresponds to TRBD1 (5 bases). V gave up 4 bases and J gave up 6 bases, with 12 bases separating them. CDR1 and CDR2 from the germline V gene are SGHNT and YENEEA. CDR3 length: 14 amino acids. The CDR3 DNA reads TGTGCCAGCAGCTCCAGGGCAACTGCCGGGGAGCTGTTTTTT. This translates into CASSSRATAGELFF.